Each of the 30 T cell receptor beta chains below was sequenced from the same sample in a study of cytomegalovirus exposure and HLA in healthy donors. With 60 Vbeta and 13 Jbeta primers, the PCR was carried out. Profiled with immunoSEQ multiplex PCR; TCRdb holds only in-frame clones, not every one. The sample carries around 130,000 clones, approximately 82% recorded once. Input material: PBMCs. The receptors shown here come from a woman aged 18-29 years in good health and CMV-seropositive.

The rearrangement uses TRBV27 and TRBJ2-3, with 7 bases matching TRBD1. The CDR3 covers 15 residues. V trimming: 4 bases; J trimming: 2 bases; junction bases outside the gene matches: 6. CDR1 is MNHEY and CDR2 is SMNVEV in the germline V gene (reference sequence). The CDR3 coding sequence is TGTGCCAGCAGTTCTTGGGACAGTCCCACAGATACGCAGTATTTT. Protein: CASSSWDSPTDTQYF.

The chain carries TRBV11-2 and TRBJ2-1; 8 positions agree with TRBD1. This CDR3 has 12 amino acids. Trimming removed 4 bases from V and 7 bases from J; junction bases left unmatched: 0. Germline-derived CDR1 and CDR2 are SGHAT and FQNNGV. The CDR3 is CASSYRGNEQFF. In DNA form, the CDR3 reads TGTGCCAGCAGCTACAGGGGGAATGAGCAGTTCTTC.

The chain uses TRBV27 and TRBJ2-1, with 10 bases lining up with TRBD2. The CDR3 contains 15 residues. Looked up from germline, CDR1 is MNHEY and CDR2 is SMNVEV (reference sequence). V was pared by 3 bases and J by 7 bases, with 6 bases of the junction left unmatched. In nucleotides, the CDR3 is TGTGCCAGCAGTTTCTCAGCGGGGGGGTTGAATGAGCAGTTCTTC. It encodes CASSFSAGGLNEQFF.

The CDR3 sequence is CAISVRNTIYF. The CDR3 DNA follows: TGTGCCATCAGTGTTAGAAACACCATATATTTT. The gene calls are TRBV10-3 and TRBJ1-3; no reliable D call. This CDR3 is 11 amino acids long. V lost 4 bases, J lost 5 bases, and 3 bases lay in between. Germline V lookup: CDR1 ENHRY, CDR2 SYGVKD.

CDR3 nucleotide sequence: TGTGCCAGCAGCCAACGGACTAGCGGGGAGCAGTACTTC. It encodes CASSQRTSGEQYF. The V call is TRBV14, the J call TRBJ2-7; 11 bases agree with TRBD2. This CDR3 has 13 amino acids. Germline CDR1 and CDR2: SGHDN and FVKESK. Unmatched junction bases numbered 1, after V lost 2 bases and J lost 7 bases.

This clone was counted once. This chain joins TRBV7-9 and TRBJ2-7; TRBD1 is a possible D gene (6 bases). The CDR3 sequence is 11 residues long. Germline CDR1 SEHNR, CDR2 FQNEAQ (reference sequence). V lost 4 bases to trimming and J lost 7 bases, with 8 bases between them. As DNA, the CDR3 is TGTGCCAGCAGCTCCGGGACAGAGCAGTACTTC. Encoded protein: CASSSGTEQYF.

This chain joins TRBV2 and TRBJ2-7, with no clear D. The CDR3 is 12 amino acids. V lost 3 bases and J lost 0, with 3 bases in between. Germline values: CDR1 SNHLY, CDR2 FYNNEI. CDR3 region: CASSDISYEQYF. DNA of the CDR3: TGTGCCAGCAGTGATATCTCCTACGAGCAGTACTTC.

The V call is TRBV18, the J call TRBJ2-2; no clear D gene. Per germline, CDR1 KGHSH and CDR2 LQKENI. Trimming removed 3 bases at V and 6 bases at J, with 11 bases between. This CDR3 comprises 14 residues. The CDR3 DNA follows: TGTGCCAGCTCACCTTTTAAGCAAGCCGGGGAGCTGTTTTTT. Its translation is CASSPFKQAGELFF.

The CDR3 protein is CASSVGGGLSYNEQFF. The CDR3 DNA reads as TGTGCCAGCAGCGTAGGGGGGGGCTTGTCCTACAATGAGCAGTTCTTC. The chain couples TRBV9 to TRBJ2-1, with D possibly TRBD2 on 7 matching bases. V gave up 0 bases and J gave up 1 base, with 11 bases separating them. This CDR3 comprises 16 residues. The V gene's germline CDR1 is SGDLS and CDR2 YYNGEE.

The chain has TRBV7-6 and TRBJ1-4; TRBD1 matches at 8 bases. The CDR3 has 18 amino acids. Unmatched junction bases numbered 13, after V lost 6 bases and J lost 1 base. Per the germline V gene, CDR1 is SGHVS and CDR2 is FNYEAQ. The CDR3 loop reads CASSPRQGWSQTNEKLFF. In nucleotides, the CDR3 is TGTGCCAGCAGTCCCCGACAGGGGTGGTCACAAACTAATGAAAAACTGTTTTTT.

The chain joins TRBV7-9 to TRBJ2-3; possible D gene TRBD1, 6 bases. Trimming removed 3 bases from V and 3 bases from J, with 13 bases in between. The CDR3 extends over 15 amino acids. Germline CDR1 is SEHNR and CDR2 is FQNEAQ (reference sequence). CDR3 DNA sequence: TGTGCCAGCAGCTTCACAGGGCTCCTGACAGATACGCAGTATTTT. It encodes CASSFTGLLTDTQYF. The whole variable domain, remainder taken from reference TRBV7-9 and TRBJ2-3, is DTGVSQNPRHKITKRGQNVTFRCDPISEHNRLYWYRQTLGQGPEFLTYFQNEAQLEKSRLLSDRFSAERPKGSFSTLEIQRTEQGDSAMYLCASSFTGLLTDTQYFGPGTRLTVL.

The rearrangement joins TRBV7-9 to TRBJ2-3; 7 bases agree with TRBD1. CDR3 size: 16 residues. After removal of 2 bases from V and 3 bases from J, the junction contained 8 bases not matched to a gene. CDR1 is SEHNR, CDR2 FQNEAQ, per germline (reference sequence). The DNA of the CDR3 is TGTGCCAGCAGCTTATGGAGAGGGGGCGAAACAGATACGCAGTATTTT. Protein: CASSLWRGGETDTQYF.

The chain recombines TRBV25-1 with TRBJ2-5; D is perhaps TRBD2 (5 bases). The CDR3 is 16 residues long. V lost 4 bases and J lost 1, with 16 bases in between. Per germline, CDR1 MGHDK and CDR2 SYGVNS. CDR3 protein: CASSASGLGVQETQYF. The CDR3 region has the DNA TGTGCCAGCAGTGCCTCCGGACTCGGGGTCCAAGAGACCCAGTACTTC.

This chain links TRBV5-4 with TRBJ1-6; 8 bases agree with TRBD1. The germline gives CDR1 SGHNT, CDR2 YYREEE (reference sequence). The CDR3 has 15 amino acids. Trimming took 0 bases from V and 10 from J; bases not matched to a gene: 6. The CDR3 DNA sequence: TGTGCCAGCAGCTTGGATCAGGGGGCATGGTCACCCCTCCACTTT. Residues: CASSLDQGAWSPLHF.

For the CDR3, the DNA is TGCGCCAGCAGCTTTGGGCGGGCCACAGATACGCAGTATTTT. Translated: CASSFGRATDTQYF. The V and J genes are TRBV5-1 and TRBJ2-3, with a possible D match to TRBD2 (5 bases). Trimming pared 2 bases from V and 2 bases from J, leaving 9 bases between. This CDR3 spans 14 amino acids. Per germline, CDR1 SGHRS and CDR2 YFSETQ.

The J gene is TRBJ1-1, the V gene TRBV5-1; no reliable D call. Germline CDR1 SGHRS, CDR2 YFSETQ. The CDR3 loop spans 17 amino acids. Trimming removed 0 bases at V and 1 base at J, with 16 bases between. CDR3 nucleotide sequence: TGCGCCAGCAGCTTGGGGACGCTCGGGGTCCCGAACACTGAAGCTTTCTTT. Translated, it gives CASSLGTLGVPNTEAFF.

The chain links TRBV6-5 to TRBJ2-1, with D possibly being TRBD1 (6 bases). The CDR3 runs to 13 residues. The germline V gene encodes CDR1 MNHEY and CDR2 SVGAGI. Between the trimmed V and J ends, which lost 5 bases and 6 bases, there was a span of 11 bases. This CDR3 reads CASSGQLLNEQFF. CDR3 coding DNA: TGTGCCAGCAGTGGACAGTTACTCAATGAGCAGTTCTTC.

The chain employs TRBV10-1 and TRBJ1-2; TRBD1 matches 7 bases. The trim removed 6 bases at V and 4 bases at J, leaving 5 bases unmatched. The CDR3 loop spans 13 amino acids. CDR1 and CDR2 (germline): WNHNN, SYGVQD (reference sequence). The CDR3 sequence is CASRPTGTYGYTF. In DNA form, the CDR3 reads TGCGCCAGCAGGCCGACAGGGACCTATGGCTACACCTTC.

This chain uses TRBV27 with TRBJ2-5, with 7 bases identical to TRBD1. CDR1 and CDR2 (germline): MNHEY, SMNVEV (reference sequence). CDR3 length: 13 residues. V trimming: 5 bases; J trimming: 2 bases; junction bases outside the gene matches: 2. The CDR3 DNA reads TGTGCCAGCAGTACGGGACAGCAAGAGACCCAGTACTTC. Protein product: CASSTGQQETQYF.

V and J are TRBV29-1 and TRBJ1-1; 9 bases fit TRBD1. Germline values: CDR1 SQVTM, CDR2 ANQGSEA. Trimming at V came to 7 bases and at J to 3 bases, leaving 12 bases not matched to a gene. This CDR3 contains 15 residues. The CDR3: CSAGPRDRVDTEAFF. CDR3 DNA sequence: TGCAGCGCTGGGCCCCGGGACAGGGTGGACACTGAAGCTTTCTTT.

The sample holds one count of this clone. V and J are TRBV2 and TRBJ2-3, with 8 bases identical to TRBD2. Per the germline V gene, CDR1 is SNHLY and CDR2 is FYNNEI. Trimming at V came to 3 bases and at J to 5 bases, leaving 7 bases not matched to a gene. The CDR3 sequence is 15 residues long. The CDR3 spells CASSDMGLVGDTQYF. The CDR3, as DNA: TGTGCCAGCAGTGATATGGGACTAGTAGGAGATACGCAGTATTTT.

This chain uses TRBV21-1 with TRBJ1-1. TRBV21-1 is flagged as a pseudogene. The CDR3 has 12 amino acids. The CDR3 nucleotides are TGTGCCATCGTATCGGGGGGACCTGAAGCTTTCTTT. This sequence encodes CAIVSGGPEAFF.

The J gene is TRBJ2-7, the V gene TRBV23-1; 13 bases line up with TRBD2. TRBV23-1 has ORF status, its function being uncertain. The CDR3 loop spans 18 amino acids. Trimming cost V 0 bases and J 0 bases; bases outside gene matches: 5. CDR3 loop: CASSQSRLAGGCSYEQYF. In DNA form, the CDR3 reads TGCGCCAGCAGTCAATCTCGACTAGCGGGGGGTTGCTCCTACGAGCAGTACTTC.

The genes are TRBV28 and TRBJ2-7; 10 nucleotides line up with TRBD2. The CDR3 sequence is 15 residues long. The junction had 8 bases not matched to a gene; V was cut back by 3 bases and J by 6 bases. Germline CDR1 MDHEN, CDR2 SYDVKM. CDR3 bases: TGTGCCAGCAGTTTGTCCCGGACTAGCGGAGTCGAGCAGTACTTC. Amino acid sequence: CASSLSRTSGVEQYF.

V gene TRBV9 combines with J gene TRBJ2-5, with D maybe TRBD1 (6 bases). CDR1 is SGDLS and CDR2 is YYNGEE in the germline V gene. The CDR3 covers 14 residues. Trimming took 0 bases from V and 3 from J, leaving 9 bases between them. The CDR3 nucleotides read TGTGCCAGCAGCGTAGGGGCAGGGGAAGAGACCCAGTACTTC. It is translated as CASSVGAGEETQYF. Filled out from reference TRBV9 and TRBJ2-5, the complete variable domain reads DSGVTQTPKHLITATGQRVTLRCSPRSGDLSVYWYQQSLDQGLQFLIQYYNGEERAKGNILERFSAQQFPDLHSELNLSSLELGDSALYFCASSVGAGEETQYFGPGTRLLVL.

The chain employs TRBV19 and TRBJ1-2; D unresolved. The CDR3 totals 12 residues. V lost 6 bases and J lost 4, with 9 bases in between. From germline, CDR1 is LNHDA and CDR2 SQIVND (reference sequence). CDR3 loop: CASSSPSYGYTF. The CDR3 nucleotides read TGTGCCAGTAGCTCCCCGAGCTATGGCTACACCTTC.

The chain links TRBV5-1 to TRBJ2-5; 8 bases align to TRBD2. The J call could be wrong; TRBJ2-7 is a better fit for the DNA end. This CDR3 region has 16 residues. Germline loops: CDR1 SGHRS, CDR2 YFSETQ. CDR3 sequence reads: CASSFTERGSSYEQYF. CDR3 coding DNA: TGCGCCAGCAGCTTTACCGAGCGGGGGAGCTCCTACGAGCAGTACTTC.

V and J are TRBV19 and TRBJ2-4, with D possibly matching TRBD2 (7 bases). Germline V gene lookup returns CDR1 LNHDA and CDR2 SQIVND (reference sequence). The V gene lost 5 bases and the J gene lost 7 bases, with 18 bases spanning the gap. The CDR3 sequence is 15 residues long. In DNA, the CDR3 is TGTGCCAGTAGTTTTCGACAGGTCGGGGGGAACATTCAGTACTTC. It codes for CASSFRQVGGNIQYF.

The chain recombines TRBV6-1 with TRBJ1-4, with D maybe TRBD1 (6 bases). The V end was cut by 0 bases, the J end by 3 bases, with 11 bases between. Germline-derived CDR1 and CDR2 are MNHNS and SASEGT. The CDR3 length is 16 residues. This CDR3 is CASSEAGGASNEKLFF. The CDR3 DNA sequence: TGTGCCAGCAGTGAAGCGGGGGGGGCCTCTAATGAAAAACTGTTTTTT.

This chain connects TRBV4-1 to TRBJ1-5; D remains ambiguous. This CDR3 is 16 amino acids long. Germline V lookup: CDR1 MGHRA, CDR2 YSYEKL. V lost 1 base to trimming and J lost 1 base, with 11 bases between them. In DNA, the CDR3 is TGCGCCAGCAGCCAAGTTTCGGGGTTGAGCAATCAGCCCCAGCATTTT. It encodes CASSQVSGLSNQPQHF.